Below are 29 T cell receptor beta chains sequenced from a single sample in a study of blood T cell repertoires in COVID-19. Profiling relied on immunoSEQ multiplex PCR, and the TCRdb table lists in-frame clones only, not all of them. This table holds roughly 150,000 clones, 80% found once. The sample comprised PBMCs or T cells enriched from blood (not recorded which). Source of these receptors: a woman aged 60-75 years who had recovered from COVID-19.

The CDR3, as DNA: TGTGCCAGCTCACCAGAACAGGGGGCACGTTCACCCCTCCACTTT. This sequence encodes CASSPEQGARSPLHF. The rearrangement joins TRBV18 to TRBJ1-6, with 9 positions matching TRBD1. V was pared by 2 bases and J by 9 bases, with 5 bases of the junction left unmatched. Germline CDR1 and CDR2: KGHSH and LQKENI. This CDR3 contains 15 residues.

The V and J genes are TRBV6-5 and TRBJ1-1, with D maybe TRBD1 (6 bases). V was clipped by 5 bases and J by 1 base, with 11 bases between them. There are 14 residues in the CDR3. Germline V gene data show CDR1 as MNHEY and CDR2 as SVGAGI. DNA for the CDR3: TGTGCCAGCAGTCCGAGACAGGCGAACACTGAAGCTTTCTTT. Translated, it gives CASSPRQANTEAFF.

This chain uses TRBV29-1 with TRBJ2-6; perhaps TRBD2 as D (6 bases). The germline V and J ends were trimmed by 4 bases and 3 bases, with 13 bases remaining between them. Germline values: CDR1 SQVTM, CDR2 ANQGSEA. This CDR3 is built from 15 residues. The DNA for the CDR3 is TGCAGCGTTGCTCCGGAGGGCGGTGGGGCCAACGTCCTGACTTTC. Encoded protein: CSVAPEGGGANVLTF.

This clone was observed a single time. CDR3 coding DNA: TGTGCCAGCAGTACGGGACAGCGACTGAACACTGAAGCTTTCTTT. This encodes CASSTGQRLNTEAFF. The J gene is TRBJ1-1, the V gene TRBV6-5, with 7 positions matching TRBD1. With 5 bases clipped from V and 0 bases from J, the junction kept 6 bases outside the gene matches. CDR1 and CDR2 from the germline V gene are MNHEY and SVGAGI. The CDR3 length is 15 residues.

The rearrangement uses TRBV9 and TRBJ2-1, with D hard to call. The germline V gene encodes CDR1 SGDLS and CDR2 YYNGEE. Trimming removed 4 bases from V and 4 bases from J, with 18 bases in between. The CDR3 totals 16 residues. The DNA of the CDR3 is TGTGCCAGCAGCCCTCTCCGCCGGGTATGGTACAATGAGCAGTTCTTC. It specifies CASSPLRRVWYNEQFF.

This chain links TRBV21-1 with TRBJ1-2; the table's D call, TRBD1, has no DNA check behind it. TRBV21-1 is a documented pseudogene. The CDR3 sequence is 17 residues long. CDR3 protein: CASSKEEGTGVVHGYTF. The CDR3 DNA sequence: TGTGCCAGCAGCAAAGAGGAGGGGACAGGGGTGGTTCATGGCTACACCTTC.

The CDR3 DNA is TGCGCCAGCAGCTTGGCGGGGACTAGTACCGAGACCCAGTACTTC. This codes for CASSLAGTSTETQYF. The chain links TRBV5-1 to TRBJ2-5; 8 bases are a match to TRBD2. The V gene's germline CDR1 is SGHRS and CDR2 YFSETQ. V gave up 0 bases and J gave up 5 bases; unmatched junction bases: 6. The CDR3 consists of 15 residues.

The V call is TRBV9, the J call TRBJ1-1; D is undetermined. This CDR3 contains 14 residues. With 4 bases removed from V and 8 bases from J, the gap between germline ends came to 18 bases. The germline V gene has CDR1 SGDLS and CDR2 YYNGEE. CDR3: CASSSRVVPWEAFF. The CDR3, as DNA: TGTGCCAGCAGCTCTCGAGTGGTTCCGTGGGAAGCTTTCTTT.

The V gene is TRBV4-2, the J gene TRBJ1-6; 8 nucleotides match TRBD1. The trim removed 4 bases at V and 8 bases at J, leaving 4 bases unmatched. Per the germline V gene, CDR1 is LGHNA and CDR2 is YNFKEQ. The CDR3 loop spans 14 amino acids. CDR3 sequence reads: CASSPGQGDSPLHF. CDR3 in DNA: TGTGCCAGCAGCCCCGGACAGGGTGATTCACCCCTCCACTTT.

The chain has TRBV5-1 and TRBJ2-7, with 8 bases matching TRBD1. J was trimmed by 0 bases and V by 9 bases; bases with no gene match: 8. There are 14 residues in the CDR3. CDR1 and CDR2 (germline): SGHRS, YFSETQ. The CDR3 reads CATRVGTGSYEQYF. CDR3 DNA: TGCGCCACCAGGGTGGGGACAGGCTCCTACGAGCAGTACTTC.

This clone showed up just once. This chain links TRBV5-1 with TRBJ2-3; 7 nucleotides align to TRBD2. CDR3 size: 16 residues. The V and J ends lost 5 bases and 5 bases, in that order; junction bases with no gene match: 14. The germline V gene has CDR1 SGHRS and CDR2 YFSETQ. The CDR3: CASSEGPGTTGDTQYF. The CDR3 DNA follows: TGCGCCAGCAGTGAAGGGCCCGGGACTACTGGAGATACGCAGTATTTT.

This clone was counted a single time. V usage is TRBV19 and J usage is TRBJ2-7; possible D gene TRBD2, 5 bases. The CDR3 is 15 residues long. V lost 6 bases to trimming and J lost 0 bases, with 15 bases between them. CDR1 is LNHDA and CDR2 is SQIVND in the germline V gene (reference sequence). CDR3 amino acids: CASSRFRESSYEQYF. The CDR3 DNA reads TGTGCCAGTAGCCGATTTCGGGAAAGCTCCTACGAGCAGTACTTC.

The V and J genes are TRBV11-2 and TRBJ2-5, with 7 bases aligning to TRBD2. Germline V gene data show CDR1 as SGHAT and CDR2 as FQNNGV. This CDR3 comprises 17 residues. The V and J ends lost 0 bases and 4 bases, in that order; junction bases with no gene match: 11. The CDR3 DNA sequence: TGTGCCAGCAGCTTAGACCGGACTGGGGGGGTTGGAGAGACCCAGTACTTC. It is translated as CASSLDRTGGVGETQYF. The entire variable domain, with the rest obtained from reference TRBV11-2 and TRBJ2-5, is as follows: EAGVAQSPRYKIIEKRQSVAFWCNPISGHATLYWYQQILGQGPKLLIQFQNNGVVDDSQLPKDRFSAERLKGVDSTLKIQPAKLEDSAVYLCASSLDRTGGVGETQYFGPGTRLLVL.

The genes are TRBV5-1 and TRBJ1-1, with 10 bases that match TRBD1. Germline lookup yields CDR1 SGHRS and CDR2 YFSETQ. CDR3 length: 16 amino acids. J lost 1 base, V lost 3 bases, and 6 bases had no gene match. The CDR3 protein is CASSWGQGTGNTEAFF. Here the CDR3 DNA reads TGCGCCAGCAGCTGGGGACAGGGGACAGGGAACACTGAAGCTTTCTTT.

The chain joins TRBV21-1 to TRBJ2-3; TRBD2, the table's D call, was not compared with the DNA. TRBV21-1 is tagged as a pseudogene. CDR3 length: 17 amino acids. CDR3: CASSKVLAGGPTDTQYF. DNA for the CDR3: TGTGCCAGCAGCAAAGTGCTAGCGGGGGGGCCCACAGATACGCAGTATTTT.

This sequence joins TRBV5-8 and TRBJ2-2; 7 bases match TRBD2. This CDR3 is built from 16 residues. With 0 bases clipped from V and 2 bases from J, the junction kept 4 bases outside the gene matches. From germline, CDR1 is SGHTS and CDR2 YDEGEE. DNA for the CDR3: TGTGCCAGCAGCTTGGAACAGCGGGGTAACACCGGGGAGCTGTTTTTT. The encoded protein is CASSLEQRGNTGELFF.

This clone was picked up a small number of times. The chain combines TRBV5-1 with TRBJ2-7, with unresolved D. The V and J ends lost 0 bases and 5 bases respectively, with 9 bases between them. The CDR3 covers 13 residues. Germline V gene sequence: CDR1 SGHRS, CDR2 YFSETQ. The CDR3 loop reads CASSLAGADEQYF. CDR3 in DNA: TGCGCCAGCAGCTTGGCAGGCGCAGACGAGCAGTACTTC. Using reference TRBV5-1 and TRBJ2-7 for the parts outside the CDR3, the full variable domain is KAGVTQTPRYLIKTRGQQVTLSCSPISGHRSVSWYQQTPGQGLQFLFEYFSETQRNKGNFPGRFSGRQFSNSRSEMNVSTLELGDSALYLCASSLAGADEQYFGPGTRLTVT.

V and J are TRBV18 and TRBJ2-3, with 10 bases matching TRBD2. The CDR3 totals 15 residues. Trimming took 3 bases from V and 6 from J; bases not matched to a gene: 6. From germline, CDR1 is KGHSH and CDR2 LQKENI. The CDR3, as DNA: TGTGCCAGCTCACCGTTGGGACTAGCGTCTGATACGCAGTATTTT. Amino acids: CASSPLGLASDTQYF.

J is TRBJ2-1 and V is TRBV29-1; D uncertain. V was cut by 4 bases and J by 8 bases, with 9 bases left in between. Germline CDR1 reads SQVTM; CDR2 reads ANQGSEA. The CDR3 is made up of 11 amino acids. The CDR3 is CSVVRNDEQFF. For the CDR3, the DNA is TGCAGCGTTGTGAGGAATGATGAGCAGTTCTTC.

This CDR3 is CASSYLRSYGYTF. The CDR3 DNA reads as TGTGCCAGCAGTTACCTCCGTTCCTATGGCTACACCTTC. The chain employs TRBV6-5 and TRBJ1-2; D is undetermined. Trimming took 2 bases from V and 4 from J, leaving 8 bases between them. In germline, CDR1 is MNHEY, CDR2 SVGAGI. The CDR3 extends over 13 amino acids.

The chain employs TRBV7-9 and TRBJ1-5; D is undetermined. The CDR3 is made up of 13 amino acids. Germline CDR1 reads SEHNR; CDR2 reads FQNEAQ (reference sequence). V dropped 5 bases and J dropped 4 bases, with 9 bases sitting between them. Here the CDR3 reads CASSAYRNQPQHF. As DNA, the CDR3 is TGTGCCAGCAGCGCATACCGGAATCAGCCCCAGCATTTT.

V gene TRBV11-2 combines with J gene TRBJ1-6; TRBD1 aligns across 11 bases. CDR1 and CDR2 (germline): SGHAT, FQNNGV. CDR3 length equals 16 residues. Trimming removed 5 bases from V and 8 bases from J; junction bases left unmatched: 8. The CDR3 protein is CASSGPGTGGDSPLHF. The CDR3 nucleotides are TGTGCCAGCAGCGGGCCCGGGACAGGGGGTGATTCACCCCTCCACTTT.

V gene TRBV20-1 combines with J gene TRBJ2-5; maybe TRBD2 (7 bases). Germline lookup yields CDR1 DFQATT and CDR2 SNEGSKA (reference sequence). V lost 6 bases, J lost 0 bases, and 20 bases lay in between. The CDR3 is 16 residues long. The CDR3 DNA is TGCAGTGCGAGTAGTACCCGGGGGGCCTACCAAGAGACCCAGTACTTC. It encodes CSASSTRGAYQETQYF.

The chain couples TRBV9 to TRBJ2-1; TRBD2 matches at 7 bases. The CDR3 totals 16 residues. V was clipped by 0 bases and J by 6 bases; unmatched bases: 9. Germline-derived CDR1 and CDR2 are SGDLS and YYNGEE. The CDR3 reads CASSVEPRWGGNEQFF. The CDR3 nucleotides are TGTGCCAGCAGCGTAGAACCTAGGTGGGGGGGCAATGAGCAGTTCTTC.

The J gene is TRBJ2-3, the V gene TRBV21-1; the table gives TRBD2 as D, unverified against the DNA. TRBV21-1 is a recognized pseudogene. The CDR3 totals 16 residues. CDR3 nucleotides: TGTGCCAGCAGCAAAGGACCGACTACGAGAGGTGATACGCAGTATTTT. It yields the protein CASSKGPTTRGDTQYF.

The CDR3 reads CASSSGTALLMNTEAFF. CDR3 nucleotides: TGTGCCAGCAGCTCTGGGACAGCACTCCTCATGAACACTGAAGCTTTCTTT. This chain links TRBV7-8 with TRBJ1-1; 7 positions agree with TRBD1. This CDR3 contains 17 residues. The V segment lost 4 bases and the J segment 0 bases; nucleotides outside the gene matches: 11. Germline V CDR1 and CDR2: SGHVS, FQNEAQ.

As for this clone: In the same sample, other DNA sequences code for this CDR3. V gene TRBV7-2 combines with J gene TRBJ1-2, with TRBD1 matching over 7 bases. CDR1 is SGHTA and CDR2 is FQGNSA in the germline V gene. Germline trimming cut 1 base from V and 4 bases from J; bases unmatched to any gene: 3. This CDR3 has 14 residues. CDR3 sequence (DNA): TGTGCCAGCAGCTTAGGCGGGACAGTCTATGGCTACACCTTC. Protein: CASSLGGTVYGYTF.

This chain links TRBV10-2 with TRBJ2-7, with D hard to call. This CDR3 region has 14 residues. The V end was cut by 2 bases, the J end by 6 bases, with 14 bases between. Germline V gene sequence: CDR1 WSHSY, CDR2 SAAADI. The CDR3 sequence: CASSEPPPVGEQYF. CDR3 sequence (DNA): TGCGCCAGCAGTGAGCCCCCACCTGTCGGCGAGCAGTACTTC.

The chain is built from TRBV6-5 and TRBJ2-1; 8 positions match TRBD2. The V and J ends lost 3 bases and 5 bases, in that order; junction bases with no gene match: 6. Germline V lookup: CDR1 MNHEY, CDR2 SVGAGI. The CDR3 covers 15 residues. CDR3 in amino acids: CASSYTGGNHNEQFF. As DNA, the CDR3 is TGTGCCAGCAGTTATACGGGGGGGAACCACAATGAGCAGTTCTTC.